A single sample gave rise to the 31 T cell receptor beta chains below, sequenced in a study of shared clonotypes between healthy human individuals. CD8 cells regarded as naive lacked CD45RO, were positively chosen for CCR7, and omitted terminally differentiated effector memory CD45RA+ cells. The data were produced by immunoSEQ multiplex PCR, yet TCRdb's version contains in-frame clones alone and is incomplete. In the table there are about 2.1 million clones, 93% of which are singletons. The sample taken for sequencing was naive CD8+ T cells from PBMCs. These receptors were taken from a man aged 18 to 35 in good health. Some clones in this sample may be carry-over from other donors' samples.

This chain uses TRBV7-6 with TRBJ2-2; 12 positions match TRBD2. V lost 5 bases, J lost 8 bases, and 12 bases stayed unmatched. CDR3 size: 17 residues. The V gene's germline CDR1 is SGHVS and CDR2 FNYEAQ. CDR3 nucleotides: TGTGCCAGCAGCACTGGGACTAGCGGGTCGTCGATTGGGGAGCTGTTTTTT. Amino acid sequence: CASSTGTSGSSIGELFF.

The V and J genes are TRBV11-2 and TRBJ1-1; the match to TRBD1 covers 9 bases. The germline CDR1 and CDR2 sequences are SGHAT and FQNNGV. This CDR3 has 15 amino acids. Trimming cost V 5 bases and J 3 bases; bases outside gene matches: 7. The CDR3 sequence is CASSTETGGYTEAFF. CDR3 DNA: TGTGCCAGCAGCACTGAGACAGGGGGGTACACTGAAGCTTTCTTT.

The chain uses TRBV5-8 and TRBJ1-5; tentative D call: TRBD1 (5 bases). Trimming took off 3 bases at V and 0 bases at J, with 10 bases between the two ends. The CDR3 covers 15 residues. The germline CDR1 and CDR2 sequences are SGHTS and YDEGEE. The DNA for the CDR3 is TGTGCCAGCAGCTCCTCGGGGGGTAGCAATCAGCCCCAGCATTTT. It specifies CASSSSGGSNQPQHF.

The rearrangement links TRBV4-2 to TRBJ2-7; 8 nucleotides line up with TRBD2. Per germline, CDR1 LGHNA and CDR2 YNFKEQ. The length of the CDR3 is 16 residues. V gave up 2 bases and J gave up 7 bases; unmatched junction bases: 13. The CDR3 loop is CASSQTGGAGASEQYF. The CDR3 bases are TGTGCCAGCAGCCAAACTGGGGGAGCGGGAGCAAGTGAGCAGTACTTC.

CDR3 in amino acids: CASSHERLAGGPTAIRNEQFF. CDR3 DNA sequence: TGTGCCAGCAGTCATGAAAGACTAGCGGGAGGGCCTACGGCGATTAGAAATGAGCAGTTCTTC. The rearrangement links TRBV2 to TRBJ2-1; TRBD2 aligns across 14 bases. The junction had 22 bases not matched to a gene; V was cut back by 5 bases and J by 7 bases. The CDR3 consists of 21 residues. Germline V gene data show CDR1 as SNHLY and CDR2 as FYNNEI.

This rearrangement joins TRBV6-1 to TRBJ2-7, with D possibly being TRBD1 (5 bases). V was cut by 2 bases and J by 2 bases, with 10 bases left in between. The CDR3 runs 14 residues. Germline values: CDR1 MNHNS, CDR2 SASEGT. This CDR3 reads CASSELGLAYEQYF. As DNA, the CDR3 is TGTGCCAGCAGTGAACTGGGGCTGGCCTACGAGCAGTACTTC.

This chain links TRBV7-9 with TRBJ2-6; D remains ambiguous. CDR3 length: 14 residues. Germline V gene data show CDR1 as SEHNR and CDR2 as FQNEAQ (reference sequence). Deletions cut 5 bases from V and 4 bases from J, with 9 bases between. CDR3 region: CASSLGVGANVLTF. The CDR3 coding sequence is TGTGCCAGCAGCCTTGGAGTGGGGGCCAACGTCCTGACTTTC.

The chain joins TRBV10-3 to TRBJ1-1; 7 bases are a match to TRBD1. From germline, CDR1 is ENHRY and CDR2 SYGVKD. The CDR3 has 14 residues. The V segment lost 10 bases and the J segment 0 bases; nucleotides outside the gene matches: 8. This CDR3 reads CATGTGTVNTEAFF. CDR3 DNA: TGTGCCACAGGAACCGGGACAGTGAACACTGAAGCTTTCTTT.

The rearrangement uses TRBV15 and TRBJ2-1, with unresolved D. This CDR3 has 15 residues. V shed 0 bases and J shed 0 bases, with 6 bases lying between them. CDR1 is LNHNV, CDR2 YYDKDF, per germline (reference sequence). CDR3 sequence (DNA): TGTGCCACCAGCAGAGATGGGGACTCCTACAATGAGCAGTTCTTC. Protein: CATSRDGDSYNEQFF.

The rearrangement uses TRBV7-9 and TRBJ2-3, with a tentative D call TRBD1 (6 bases). CDR1 SEHNR and CDR2 FQNEAQ come from the germline V gene (reference sequence). The CDR3 spans 15 residues. The germline V and J ends were trimmed by 5 bases and 0 bases, with 12 bases remaining between them. The CDR3 bases are TGTGCCAGCAGCCCCCCCGGACAGAGCACAGATACGCAGTATTTT. This translates into CASSPPGQSTDTQYF.

The chain is built from TRBV5-1 and TRBJ2-7, with D unresolved. Deletions cut 0 bases from V and 0 bases from J, with 13 bases between. Germline CDR1 reads SGHRS; CDR2 reads YFSETQ. The CDR3 contains 16 residues. The CDR3 nucleotides read TGCGCCAGCAGCTTGGCCCCCGAACAAATCTCCTACGAGCAGTACTTC. Its protein is CASSLAPEQISYEQYF.

The chain joins TRBV7-9 to TRBJ1-2; a weak D match, TRBD1 (5 bases). Germline V lookup: CDR1 SEHNR, CDR2 FQNEAQ (reference sequence). The CDR3 is 14 residues long. The germline V and J ends were trimmed by 5 bases and 4 bases, with 14 bases remaining between them. The CDR3: CASSLGAIGYGYTF. CDR3 in DNA: TGTGCCAGCAGCCTCGGGGCAATTGGCTATGGCTACACCTTC.

This clone was seen just once. This chain connects TRBV5-6 to TRBJ1-3; D is unresolved. CDR3 length: 14 residues. Germline V CDR1 and CDR2: SGHDT, YYEEEE. The V and J ends lost 4 bases and 2 bases respectively, with 10 bases between them. Here the CDR3 reads CASSPGAAGNTIYF. CDR3 DNA: TGTGCCAGCAGCCCTGGAGCTGCTGGAAACACCATATATTTT. Combining the CDR3 with reference TRBV5-6 and TRBJ1-3 gives the whole variable domain DAGVTQSPTHLIKTRGQQVTLRCSPKSGHDTVSWYQQALGQGPQFIFQYYEEEERQRGNFPDRFSGHQFPNYSSELNVNALLLGDSALYLCASSPGAAGNTIYFGEGSWLTVV.

The chain has TRBV6-1 and TRBJ2-1, with TRBD1 as a possible D gene (6 bases). Trimming took off 3 bases at V and 5 bases at J, with 8 bases between the two ends. Looked up from germline, CDR1 is MNHNS and CDR2 is SASEGT. The CDR3 runs 13 residues. The CDR3 sequence is CASSDGGNNEQFF. CDR3 DNA: TGTGCCAGCAGTGATGGGGGCAACAATGAGCAGTTCTTC.

The gene calls are TRBV10-2 and TRBJ1-1, with 9 bases lining up with TRBD1. V lost 7 bases, J lost 1 base, and 4 bases stayed unmatched. From germline, CDR1 is WSHSY and CDR2 SAAADI. The length of the CDR3 is 14 residues. The CDR3 loop reads CASIQDRGNTEAFF. The DNA of the CDR3 is TGCGCCAGCATCCAGGACAGGGGGAACACTGAAGCTTTCTTT.

The chain combines TRBV7-9 with TRBJ1-1; D uncertain. Trimming pared 1 base from V and 0 bases from J, leaving 9 bases between. Germline CDR1 is SEHNR and CDR2 is FQNEAQ (reference sequence). CDR3 size: 15 residues. The CDR3 sequence: CASSLGSGMNTEAFF. CDR3 bases: TGTGCCAGCAGCTTAGGTAGCGGTATGAACACTGAAGCTTTCTTT.

The chain uses TRBV7-3 and TRBJ2-3; weak D call: TRBD2 (5 bases). Germline-derived CDR1 and CDR2 are SGHTA and FQGTGA. The CDR3 covers 16 residues. The V end was cut by 4 bases, the J end by 1 base, with 15 bases between. The DNA of the CDR3 is TGTGCCAGCAGCTCTCCCCCAGCGGTGGGCACAGATACGCAGTATTTT. It yields the protein CASSSPPAVGTDTQYF.

The CDR3 loop is CASSAAGLAGEMGNEQFF. CDR3 sequence (DNA): TGTGCCAGCAGCGCAGCGGGACTAGCGGGAGAAATGGGCAATGAGCAGTTCTTC. The rearrangement links TRBV4-2 to TRBJ2-1; 14 positions match TRBD2. The CDR3 length is 18 residues. V gave up 5 bases and J gave up 6 bases; unmatched junction bases: 12. CDR1 and CDR2 (germline): LGHNA, YNFKEQ.

The chain is built from TRBV6-5 and TRBJ2-7; D may be TRBD2 (6 bases). Trimming removed 8 bases from V and 5 bases from J, with 16 bases in between. CDR1 is MNHEY and CDR2 is SVGAGI in the germline V gene. CDR3 length: 13 amino acids. CDR3 residues: CASSSPGVNEQYF. CDR3 coding DNA: TGTGCCAGCTCTTCTCCGGGGGTGAACGAGCAGTACTTC.

J is TRBJ1-2 and V is TRBV19, with D possibly being TRBD1 (5 bases). CDR1 is LNHDA and CDR2 is SQIVND in the germline V gene (reference sequence). Trimming pared 5 bases from V and 2 bases from J, leaving 21 bases between. The CDR3 is 17 residues long. CDR3 protein: CASSPDPTGGGNYGYTF. The CDR3 nucleotides are TGTGCCAGTAGTCCTGACCCCACAGGCGGAGGCAACTATGGCTACACCTTC.

This chain connects TRBV2 to TRBJ2-5; 9 bases align to TRBD2. Looked up from germline, CDR1 is SNHLY and CDR2 is FYNNEI. This CDR3 region has 15 residues. The V and J ends lost 4 bases and 3 bases, in that order; junction bases with no gene match: 6. The CDR3 sequence is CASSGGTSWEETQYF. The CDR3 coding sequence is TGTGCCAGCAGTGGGGGGACTAGCTGGGAAGAGACCCAGTACTTC.

This sequence joins TRBV5-6 and TRBJ2-7; 7 positions match TRBD2. This CDR3 spans 12 amino acids. V was clipped by 4 bases and J by 5 bases; unmatched bases: 3. Germline V CDR1 and CDR2: SGHDT, YYEEEE. The DNA for the CDR3 is TGTGCCAGCAGCGTGGGGACTAACGAGCAGTACTTC. Its translation: CASSVGTNEQYF.

This clone was detected only once. The V call is TRBV30, the J call TRBJ2-2; possibly TRBD1 or TRBD2 for D (8 bases each). The CDR3 extends over 15 amino acids. Germline CDR1 reads GTSNPN; CDR2 reads SVGIG (reference sequence). V shed 5 bases and J shed 2 bases, with 15 bases lying between them. The CDR3 nucleotides are TGTGCCTGGGATAGCGGGACAGGCAACACCGGGGAGCTGTTTTTT. This translates into CAWDSGTGNTGELFF.

This clone is a singleton in its sample. The chain links TRBV27 to TRBJ1-1; no reliable D call. Germline V lookup: CDR1 MNHEY, CDR2 SMNVEV (reference sequence). This CDR3 contains 15 residues. V was shortened by 2 bases and J by 3 bases, with 13 bases between the two germline ends. CDR3 bases: TGTGCCAGCAGTTTAACGGTCCGGTTCCACACTGAAGCTTTCTTT. Protein: CASSLTVRFHTEAFF.

The V and J genes are TRBV27 and TRBJ1-2, with a tentative D call TRBD1 (6 bases). Trimming took off 5 bases at V and 7 bases at J, with 14 bases between the two ends. Germline V gene data show CDR1 as MNHEY and CDR2 as SMNVEV (reference sequence). The CDR3 is made up of 13 amino acids. In nucleotides, the CDR3 is TGTGCCAGCAGTACCCGAGGGGGGAGTGGCTACACCTTC. It translates to CASSTRGGSGYTF.

This rearrangement joins TRBV27 to TRBJ2-5; TRBD2 agrees at 7 bases. The CDR3 has 11 residues. Germline values: CDR1 MNHEY, CDR2 SMNVEV (reference sequence). With V trimmed by 8 bases and J by 5 bases, 2 bases remained unmatched. The CDR3 region has the DNA TGTGCCAGCGAAGCGGGGGAGACCCAGTACTTC. Encoded protein: CASEAGETQYF.

This chain connects TRBV11-3 to TRBJ2-1, with D possibly being TRBD1 or TRBD2 (6 bases each). The CDR3 has 13 amino acids. The germline V gene encodes CDR1 SGHNT and CDR2 YENEEA. V gave up 5 bases and J gave up 10 bases, with 15 bases separating them. The CDR3 sequence: CASSHPGDSEQFF. The CDR3 nucleotides read TGTGCCAGCAGCCACCCAGGGGACTCCGAGCAGTTCTTC.

This chain uses TRBV27 with TRBJ1-1; TRBD1 is a possible D gene (6 bases). The germline gives CDR1 MNHEY, CDR2 SMNVEV (reference sequence). The CDR3 covers 17 residues. The V end was cut by 5 bases, the J end by 6 bases, with 25 bases between. The CDR3 nucleotides are TGTGCCAGCAGTCCCTTGGGGGCGGGCCGGAATGTCGCTGAAGCTTTCTTT. This encodes CASSPLGAGRNVAEAFF.

The gene calls are TRBV2 and TRBJ1-3; tentative D call: TRBD1 (5 bases). CDR3 length equals 15 residues. Germline V CDR1 and CDR2: SNHLY, FYNNEI. Deletions cut 8 bases from V and 0 bases from J, with 14 bases between. CDR3 DNA: TGTGCCAGCTCGGGGGGAGGAAGCTCTGGAAACACCATATATTTT. It yields the protein CASSGGGSSGNTIYF.

The chain uses TRBV5-6 and TRBJ2-1; D is unresolved. The germline CDR1 and CDR2 sequences are SGHDT and YYEEEE. The V gene lost 2 bases and the J gene lost 0 bases, with 6 bases spanning the gap. The CDR3 runs to 14 residues. The CDR3: CASSFSFSYNEQFF. The CDR3 bases are TGTGCCAGCAGCTTCTCCTTCTCCTACAATGAGCAGTTCTTC.

The rearrangement links TRBV9 to TRBJ2-5, with D possibly TRBD2 on 6 matching bases. This CDR3 has 16 amino acids. Germline CDR1 is SGDLS and CDR2 is YYNGEE. V was shortened by 4 bases and J by 5 bases, with 21 bases between the two germline ends. In DNA form, the CDR3 reads TGTGCCAGCAGCTCAAGATTGGACGGGAGCGAGGAGACCCAGTACTTC. It encodes CASSSRLDGSEETQYF.